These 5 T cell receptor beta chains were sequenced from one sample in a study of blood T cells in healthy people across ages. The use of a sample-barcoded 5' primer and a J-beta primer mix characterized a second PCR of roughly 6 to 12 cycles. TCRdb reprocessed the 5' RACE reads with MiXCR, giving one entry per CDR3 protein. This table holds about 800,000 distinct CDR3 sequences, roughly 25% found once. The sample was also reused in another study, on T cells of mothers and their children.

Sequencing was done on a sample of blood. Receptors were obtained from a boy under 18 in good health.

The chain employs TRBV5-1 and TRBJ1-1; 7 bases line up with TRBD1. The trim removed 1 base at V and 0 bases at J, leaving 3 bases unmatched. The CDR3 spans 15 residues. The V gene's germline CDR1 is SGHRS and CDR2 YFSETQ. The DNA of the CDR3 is TGCGCCAGCAGCTTGAGAGGGACAGTGAACACTGAAGCTTTCTTT. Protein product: CASSLRGTVNTEAFF.

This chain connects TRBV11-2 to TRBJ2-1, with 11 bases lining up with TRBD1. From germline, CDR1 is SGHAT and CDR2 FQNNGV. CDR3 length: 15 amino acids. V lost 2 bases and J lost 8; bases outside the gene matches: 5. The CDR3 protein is CASSLRTGGKDEQFF. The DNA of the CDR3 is TGTGCCAGCAGCTTAAGGACAGGGGGCAAAGATGAGCAGTTCTTC.

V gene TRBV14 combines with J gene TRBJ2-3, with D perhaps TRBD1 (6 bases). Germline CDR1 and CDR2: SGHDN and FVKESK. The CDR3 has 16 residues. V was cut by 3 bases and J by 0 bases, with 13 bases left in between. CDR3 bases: TGTGCCAGCAGCCAGGCGAGGGGGAAAAGCACAGATACGCAGTATTTT. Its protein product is CASSQARGKSTDTQYF. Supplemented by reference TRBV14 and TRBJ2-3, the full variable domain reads EAGVTQFPSHSVIEKGQTVTLRCDPISGHDNLYWYRRVMGKEIKFLLHFVKESKQDESGMPNNRFLAERTGGTYSTLKVQPAELEDSGVYFCASSQARGKSTDTQYFGPGTRLTVL.

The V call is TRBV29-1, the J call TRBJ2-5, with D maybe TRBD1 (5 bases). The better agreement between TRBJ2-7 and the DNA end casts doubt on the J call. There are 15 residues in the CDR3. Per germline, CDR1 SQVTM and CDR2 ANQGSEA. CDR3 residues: CSVESQGIGPYEQYF. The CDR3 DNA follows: TGCAGCGTTGAATCCCAGGGAATTGGGCCCTACGAGCAGTACTTC.

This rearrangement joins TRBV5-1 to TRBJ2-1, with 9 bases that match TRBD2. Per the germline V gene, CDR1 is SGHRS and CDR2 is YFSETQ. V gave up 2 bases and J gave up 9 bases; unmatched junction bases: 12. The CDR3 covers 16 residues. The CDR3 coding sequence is TGCGCCAGCAGCTTATTCGGTCTAGCGGGAACAGGTGAGCAGTTCTTC. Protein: CASSLFGLAGTGEQFF.